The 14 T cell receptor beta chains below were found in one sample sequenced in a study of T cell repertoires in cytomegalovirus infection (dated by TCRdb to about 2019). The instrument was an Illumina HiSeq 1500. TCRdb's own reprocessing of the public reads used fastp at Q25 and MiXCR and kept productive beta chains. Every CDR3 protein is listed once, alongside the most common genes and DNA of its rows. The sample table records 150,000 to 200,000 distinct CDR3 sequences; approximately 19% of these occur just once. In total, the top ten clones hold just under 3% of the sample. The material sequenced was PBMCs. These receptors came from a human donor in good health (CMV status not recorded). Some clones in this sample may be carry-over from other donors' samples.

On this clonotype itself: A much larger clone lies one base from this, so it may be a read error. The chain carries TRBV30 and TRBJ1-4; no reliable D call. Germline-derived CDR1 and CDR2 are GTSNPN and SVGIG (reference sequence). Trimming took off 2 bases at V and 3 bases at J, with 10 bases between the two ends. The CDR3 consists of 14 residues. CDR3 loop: CAWSKSIPNEKLFF. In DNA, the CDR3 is TGTGCCTGGAGTAAGAGTATTCCTAATGAAAAACTGTTTTTT.

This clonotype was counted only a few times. The CDR3: CASSLVQGVTHTQYF. The CDR3 DNA follows: TGTGCCAGCAGCTTAGTACAGGGTGTGACGCATACGCAGTATTTT. The V call is TRBV7-9, the J call TRBJ2-3; a weak D match, TRBD1 (6 bases). V lost 1 base and J 7 bases, leaving 15 bases between the germline ends. Germline CDR1 and CDR2: SEHNR and FQNEAQ (reference sequence). CDR3 length: 15 amino acids. The full variable domain, with the rest looked up from reference TRBV7-9 and TRBJ2-3, is DTGVSQNPRHKITKRGQNVTFRCDPISEHNRLYWYRQTLGQGPEFLTYFQNEAQLEKSRLLSDRFSAERPKGSFSTLEIQRTEQGDSAMYLCASSLVQGVTHTQYFGPGTRLTVL.

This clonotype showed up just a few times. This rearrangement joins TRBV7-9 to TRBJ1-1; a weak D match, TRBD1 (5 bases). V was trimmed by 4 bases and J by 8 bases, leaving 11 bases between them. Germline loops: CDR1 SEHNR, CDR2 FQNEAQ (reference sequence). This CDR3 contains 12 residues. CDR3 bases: TGTGCCAGCAGCTACAATGGGGGGGAAGCTTTCTTT. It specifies CASSYNGGEAFF.

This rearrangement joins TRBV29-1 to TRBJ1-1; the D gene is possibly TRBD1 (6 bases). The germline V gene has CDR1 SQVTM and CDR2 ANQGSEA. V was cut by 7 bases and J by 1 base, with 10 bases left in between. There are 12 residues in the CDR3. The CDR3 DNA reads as TGCAGCGCCTTGGACAGGAACACTGAAGCTTTCTTT. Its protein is CSALDRNTEAFF.

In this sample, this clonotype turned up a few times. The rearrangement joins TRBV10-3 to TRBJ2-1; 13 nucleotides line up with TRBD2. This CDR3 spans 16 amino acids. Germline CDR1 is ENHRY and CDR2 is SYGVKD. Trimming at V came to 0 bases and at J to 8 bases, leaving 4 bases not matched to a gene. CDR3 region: CAISESWTSGSYEQFF. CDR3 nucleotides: TGTGCCATCAGTGAGTCGTGGACTAGCGGGAGCTATGAGCAGTTCTTC.

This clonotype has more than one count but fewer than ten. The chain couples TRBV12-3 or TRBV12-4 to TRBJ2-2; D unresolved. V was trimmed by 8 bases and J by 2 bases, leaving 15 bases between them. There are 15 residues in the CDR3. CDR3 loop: CASPRWQSNTGELFF. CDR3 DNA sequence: TGTGCCAGCCCCCGGTGGCAGAGTAACACCGGGGAGCTGTTTTTT.

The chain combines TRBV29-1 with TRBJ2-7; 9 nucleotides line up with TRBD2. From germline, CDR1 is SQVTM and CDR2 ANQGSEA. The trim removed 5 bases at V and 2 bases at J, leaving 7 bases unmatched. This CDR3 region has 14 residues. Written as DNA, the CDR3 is TGCAGCGTTTCTGGGGCGGGGGGGCCCTACGAGCAGTACTTC. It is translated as CSVSGAGGPYEQYF.

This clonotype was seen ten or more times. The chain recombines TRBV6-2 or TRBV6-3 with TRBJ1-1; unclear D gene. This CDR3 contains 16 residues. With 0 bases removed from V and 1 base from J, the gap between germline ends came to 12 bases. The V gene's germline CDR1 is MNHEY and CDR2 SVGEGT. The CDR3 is CASSYSKGLWNTEAFF. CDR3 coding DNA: TGTGCCAGCAGTTACTCGAAAGGCCTATGGAACACTGAAGCTTTCTTT.

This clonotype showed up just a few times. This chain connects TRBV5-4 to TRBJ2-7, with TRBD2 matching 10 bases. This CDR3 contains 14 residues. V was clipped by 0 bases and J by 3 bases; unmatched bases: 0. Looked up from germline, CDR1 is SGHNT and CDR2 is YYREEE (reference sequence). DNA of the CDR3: TGTGCCAGCAGCTTGGCTAGCGGGAGCTACGAGCAGTACTTC. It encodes CASSLASGSYEQYF.

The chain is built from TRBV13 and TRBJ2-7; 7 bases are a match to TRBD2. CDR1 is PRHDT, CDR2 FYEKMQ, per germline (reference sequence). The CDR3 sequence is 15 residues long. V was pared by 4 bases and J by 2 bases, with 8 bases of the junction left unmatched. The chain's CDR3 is CASSSILLATYEQYF. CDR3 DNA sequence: TGTGCCAGCAGCTCGATTTTACTAGCGACCTACGAGCAGTACTTC.

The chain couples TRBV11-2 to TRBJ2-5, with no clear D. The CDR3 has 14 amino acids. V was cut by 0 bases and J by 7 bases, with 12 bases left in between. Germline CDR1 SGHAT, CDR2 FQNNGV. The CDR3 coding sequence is TGTGCCAGCAGCTTAGACCCGTTCGTCGGGACCCAGTACTTC. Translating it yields CASSLDPFVGTQYF. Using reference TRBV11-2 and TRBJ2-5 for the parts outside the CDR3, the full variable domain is EAGVAQSPRYKIIEKRQSVAFWCNPISGHATLYWYQQILGQGPKLLIQFQNNGVVDDSQLPKDRFSAERLKGVDSTLKIQPAKLEDSAVYLCASSLDPFVGTQYFGPGTRLLVL.

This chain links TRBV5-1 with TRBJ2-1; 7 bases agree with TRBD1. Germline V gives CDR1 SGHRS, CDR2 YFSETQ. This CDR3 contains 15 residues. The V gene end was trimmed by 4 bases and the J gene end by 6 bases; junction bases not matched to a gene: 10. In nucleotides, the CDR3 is TGCGCCAGCAGCCCCCCGGGACAGAGCCTCAATGAGCAGTTCTTC. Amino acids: CASSPPGQSLNEQFF.

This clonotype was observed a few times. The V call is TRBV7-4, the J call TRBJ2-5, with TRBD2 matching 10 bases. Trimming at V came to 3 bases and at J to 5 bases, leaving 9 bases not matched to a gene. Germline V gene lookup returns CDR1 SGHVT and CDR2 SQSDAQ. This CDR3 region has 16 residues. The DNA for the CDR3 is TGTGCCAGCAGCTTGAGCCTAGCGGGAGAAGCGGAGACCCAGTACTTC. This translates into CASSLSLAGEAETQYF. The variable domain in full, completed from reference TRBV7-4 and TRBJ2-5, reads GAGVSQSPRYKVAKRGRDVALRCDSISGHVTLYWYRQTLGQGSEVLTYSQSDAQRDKSGRPSGRFSAERPERSVSTLKIQRTEQGDSAVYLCASSLSLAGEAETQYFGPGTRLLVL.

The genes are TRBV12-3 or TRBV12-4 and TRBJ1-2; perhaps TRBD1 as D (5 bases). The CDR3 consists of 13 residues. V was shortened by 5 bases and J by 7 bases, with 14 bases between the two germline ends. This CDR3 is CASSPGRGVGYTF. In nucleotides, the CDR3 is TGTGCCAGCAGTCCGGGACGGGGGGTTGGCTACACCTTC.